The 21 T cell receptor beta chains given below trace back to one sample, sequenced in a study of T-cell reconstitution after alpha-beta-depleted transplantation in children. This sample's TCRbeta library carried unique molecular identifier barcodes. TCRdb passed the PCR reads through MiXCR, listing each CDR3 protein once. The table has about 360,000 distinct CDR3 sequences, 13% seen once. The sample in question was PBMCs, obtained from the stem cell graft. These TCRs come from a human donor who donated a stem cell graft to a child with Fanconi anemia.

In this sample, this clonotype turned up many times. The gene calls are TRBV29-1 and TRBJ2-3, with D unresolved. Germline V gives CDR1 SQVTM, CDR2 ANQGSEA. Trimming took off 2 bases at V and 6 bases at J, with 6 bases between the two ends. This CDR3 region has 11 residues. CDR3 sequence: CSVESTDTQYF. CDR3 bases: TGCAGCGTTGAATCTACCGATACGCAGTATTTT.

This clonotype showed up just a few times. The V gene is TRBV5-6, the J gene TRBJ2-2; D possibly corresponds to TRBD2 (5 bases). This CDR3 is 12 amino acids long. The V gene lost 3 bases and the J gene lost 7 bases, with 7 bases spanning the gap. The germline V gene has CDR1 SGHDT and CDR2 YYEEEE. CDR3 coding DNA: TGTGCCAGCAGCTGGAGGAACGGGGAGCTGTTTTTT. Translation gives CASSWRNGELFF. Filled out from reference TRBV5-6 and TRBJ2-2, the complete variable domain reads DAGVTQSPTHLIKTRGQQVTLRCSPKSGHDTVSWYQQALGQGPQFIFQYYEEEERQRGNFPDRFSGHQFPNYSSELNVNALLLGDSALYLCASSWRNGELFFGEGSRLTVL.

The chain links TRBV20-1 to TRBJ1-1, with D maybe TRBD1 (5 bases). This CDR3 spans 12 amino acids. The V and J ends lost 5 bases and 3 bases respectively, with 10 bases between them. From germline, CDR1 is DFQATT and CDR2 SNEGSKA (reference sequence). The CDR3 DNA is TGCAGTGCTCTCAGGGTTTACACTGAAGCTTTCTTT. Translation: CSALRVYTEAFF.

The chain combines TRBV4-3 with TRBJ2-3, with D possibly TRBD2 on 7 matching bases. The V gene's germline CDR1 is LGHNA and CDR2 YSLEER. V was cut by 0 bases and J by 4 bases, with 14 bases left in between. The CDR3 is made up of 16 amino acids. The chain's CDR3 is CASSQEGGGHADTQYF. CDR3 nucleotides: TGCGCCAGCAGCCAAGAAGGGGGGGGGCATGCAGATACGCAGTATTTT.

This rearrangement joins TRBV3-1 to TRBJ2-7, with D tentatively TRBD1 or TRBD2 (5 bases each). Per germline, CDR1 LGHDT and CDR2 YNNKEL (reference sequence). The CDR3 totals 13 residues. V gave up 4 bases and J gave up 8 bases, with 15 bases separating them. The CDR3 region has the DNA TGTGCCAGCAGCCCAGGCCGGGACCTACAGCAGTACTTC. This translates into CASSPGRDLQQYF.

This clonotype was seen ten or more times. This sequence joins TRBV20-1 and TRBJ2-1; TRBD2 matches 9 bases. With V trimmed by 3 bases and J by 9 bases, 9 bases remained unmatched. The germline V gene has CDR1 DFQATT and CDR2 SNEGSKA (reference sequence). The CDR3 sequence is 14 residues long. The DNA for the CDR3 is TGCAGTGCTAGGGTGGCTAGCGGGGCGGGTGAGCAGTTCTTC. It encodes CSARVASGAGEQFF.

J is TRBJ1-1 and V is TRBV5-1, with 7 bases matching TRBD1. The CDR3 extends over 14 amino acids. Germline CDR1 and CDR2: SGHRS and YFSETQ. V shed 8 bases, J shed 4 bases, and the junction held 11 bases outside the gene matches. The CDR3 reads CASTQEGAGTEAFF. The CDR3 DNA follows: TGCGCCAGTACCCAGGAGGGGGCGGGCACTGAAGCTTTCTTT.

This clonotype was found a few times. V usage is TRBV5-1 and J usage is TRBJ2-1; D is uncertain. V lost 4 bases and J 0 bases, leaving 11 bases between the germline ends. The CDR3 is made up of 15 amino acids. The germline gives CDR1 SGHRS, CDR2 YFSETQ. The CDR3 DNA reads TGCGCCAGCAGCCCCGACGGACCCTCCTACAATGAGCAGTTCTTC. It specifies CASSPDGPSYNEQFF.

The rearrangement uses TRBV5-1 and TRBJ1-2, with D possibly being TRBD1 (6 bases). CDR1 is SGHRS and CDR2 is YFSETQ in the germline V gene. Trimming took off 1 base at V and 3 bases at J, with 16 bases between the two ends. The CDR3 has 16 amino acids. The CDR3: CASSLFVAGADYGYTF. The CDR3 DNA is TGCGCCAGCAGCTTGTTTGTGGCAGGGGCTGACTATGGCTACACCTTC. Full variable domain (rest looked up from reference TRBV5-1 and TRBJ1-2): KAGVTQTPRYLIKTRGQQVTLSCSPISGHRSVSWYQQTPGQGLQFLFEYFSETQRNKGNFPGRFSGRQFSNSRSEMNVSTLELGDSALYLCASSLFVAGADYGYTFGSGTRLTVV.

The chain combines TRBV5-5 with TRBJ2-3; D is unresolved. The CDR3 covers 14 residues. Germline assignment: CDR1 SGHKS and CDR2 YYEKEE (reference sequence). Trimming removed 3 bases from V and 3 bases from J, with 11 bases in between. CDR3 sequence: CASSSPIRTDTQYF. The CDR3 nucleotides read TGTGCCAGCAGCTCCCCTATCCGGACAGATACGCAGTATTTT. The full variable domain, rest sourced from reference TRBV5-5 and TRBJ2-3, is DAGVTQSPTHLIKTRGQQVTLRCSPISGHKSVSWYQQVLGQGPQFIFQYYEKEERGRGNFPDRFSARQFPNYSSELNVNALLLGDSALYLCASSSPIRTDTQYFGPGTRLTVL.

The sample holds one count of this clonotype. The rearrangement links TRBV5-4 to TRBJ2-3, with 10 bases that match TRBD2. CDR3 length: 16 residues. The V and J ends lost 1 base and 2 bases, in that order; junction bases with no gene match: 4. CDR1 and CDR2 from the germline V gene are SGHNT and YYREEE (reference sequence). CDR3 loop: CASSLRAGGATDTQYF. The CDR3 DNA follows: TGTGCCAGCAGCTTGCGAGCGGGGGGGGCCACAGATACGCAGTATTTT.

This clonotype was seen a handful of times. CDR3 amino acids: CASSLEDFIAGELFF. The CDR3 DNA follows: TGCGCCAGCAGCTTGGAGGACTTCATAGCCGGGGAGCTGTTTTTT. The chain links TRBV5-1 to TRBJ2-2; D perhaps matches TRBD2 (5 bases). CDR1 SGHRS and CDR2 YFSETQ come from the germline V gene. Trimming took off 0 bases at V and 6 bases at J, with 12 bases between the two ends. This CDR3 contains 15 residues. Using reference TRBV5-1 and TRBJ2-2 for the parts outside the CDR3, the full variable domain is KAGVTQTPRYLIKTRGQQVTLSCSPISGHRSVSWYQQTPGQGLQFLFEYFSETQRNKGNFPGRFSGRQFSNSRSEMNVSTLELGDSALYLCASSLEDFIAGELFFGEGSRLTVL.

A single count supports this clonotype. This rearrangement joins TRBV12-3 or TRBV12-4 to TRBJ1-1; 9 bases align to TRBD1. The CDR3 extends over 14 amino acids. Trimming removed 5 bases from V and 3 bases from J; junction bases left unmatched: 4. The CDR3 region has the DNA TGTGCCAGCAGTCCGACAGGGGGGGACACTGAAGCTTTCTTT. The encoded protein is CASSPTGGDTEAFF.

This clonotype was seen ten or more times. The V call is TRBV9, the J call TRBJ1-1; D uncertain. V was trimmed by 5 bases and J by 3 bases, leaving 17 bases between them. In germline, CDR1 is SGDLS, CDR2 YYNGEE. The CDR3 has 15 amino acids. The CDR3 loop reads CASSTHSSLDTEAFF. The CDR3 bases are TGTGCCAGCAGTACACACAGCTCTTTGGACACTGAAGCTTTCTTT.

J is TRBJ2-7 and V is TRBV7-8; D gene ambiguous. CDR3 length: 15 amino acids. Deletions cut 4 bases from V and 3 bases from J, with 16 bases between. The germline V gene has CDR1 SGHVS and CDR2 FQNEAQ. This chain's CDR3 is CASSSYTSMNYEQYF. The CDR3 DNA sequence: TGTGCCAGCAGCTCCTACACCTCGATGAACTACGAGCAGTACTTC.

CDR3 amino acids: CASSGGALNYGYTF. As DNA, the CDR3 is TGTGCCAGCTCCGGGGGGGCACTTAACTATGGCTACACCTTC. This rearrangement joins TRBV5-5 to TRBJ1-2; D is possibly TRBD1 (6 bases). The V gene lost 7 bases and the J gene lost 1 base, with 14 bases spanning the gap. The CDR3 has 14 amino acids. Per germline, CDR1 SGHKS and CDR2 YYEKEE (reference sequence).

The chain combines TRBV3-1 with TRBJ2-1, with TRBD1 as a possible D gene (5 bases). CDR3 length equals 15 residues. In germline, CDR1 is LGHDT, CDR2 YNNKEL (reference sequence). The V and J ends lost 1 base and 7 bases respectively, with 14 bases between them. CDR3: CASSQGSQGKNEQFF. The CDR3 DNA reads TGTGCCAGCAGCCAAGGGTCCCAGGGCAAAAATGAGCAGTTCTTC.

The CDR3 nucleotides are TGTGCCAGCAGCAGGGCCAAATCAGTATGGAATGAGCAGTTCTTC. Protein sequence: CASSRAKSVWNEQFF. V gene TRBV5-4 combines with J gene TRBJ2-1; no clear D gene. The CDR3 is 15 residues long. V was pared by 4 bases and J by 7 bases, with 18 bases between. Per the germline V gene, CDR1 is SGHNT and CDR2 is YYREEE (reference sequence). Combining the CDR3 with reference TRBV5-4 and TRBJ2-1 gives the whole variable domain ETGVTQSPTHLIKTRGQQVTLRCSSQSGHNTVSWYQQALGQGPQFIFQYYREEENGRGNFPPRFSGLQFPNYSSELNVNALELDDSALYLCASSRAKSVWNEQFFGPGTRLTVL.

The V call is TRBV20-1, the J call TRBJ1-6; D is perhaps TRBD1 (6 bases). The germline V and J ends were trimmed by 5 bases and 10 bases, with 18 bases remaining between them. Germline loops: CDR1 DFQATT, CDR2 SNEGSKA (reference sequence). The CDR3 covers 14 residues. This chain's CDR3 is CSAARGGLESPLHF. For the CDR3, the DNA is TGCAGTGCTGCCCGGGGGGGGCTGGAATCACCCCTCCACTTT.

This clonotype has a count of ten or more. The J gene is TRBJ2-5, the V gene TRBV7-6; D not resolved. The CDR3 consists of 15 residues. Germline lookup yields CDR1 SGHVS and CDR2 FNYEAQ. V was shortened by 1 base and J by 3 bases, with 12 bases between the two germline ends. CDR3 in DNA: TGTGCCAGCAGCTTAGACGGAGATGAAGAAGAGACCCAGTACTTC. This sequence encodes CASSLDGDEEETQYF.

CDR3: CASSPQRGGFNEQFF. DNA of the CDR3: TGTGCCAGCAGCCCCCAAAGGGGGGGATTCAATGAGCAGTTCTTC. The V call is TRBV7-3, the J call TRBJ2-1, with D tentatively TRBD2 (7 bases). In germline, CDR1 is SGHTA, CDR2 FQGTGA. The CDR3 is made up of 15 amino acids. V dropped 5 bases and J dropped 6 bases, with 17 bases sitting between them.